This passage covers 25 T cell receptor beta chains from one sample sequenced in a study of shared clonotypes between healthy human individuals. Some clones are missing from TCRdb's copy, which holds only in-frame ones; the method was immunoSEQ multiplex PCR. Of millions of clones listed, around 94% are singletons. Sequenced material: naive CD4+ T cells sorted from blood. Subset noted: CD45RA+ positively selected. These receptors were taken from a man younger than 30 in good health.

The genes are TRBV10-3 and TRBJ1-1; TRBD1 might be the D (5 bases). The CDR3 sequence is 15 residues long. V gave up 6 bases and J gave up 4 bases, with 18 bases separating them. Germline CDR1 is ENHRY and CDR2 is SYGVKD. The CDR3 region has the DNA TGTGCCATCAGACCCCAGGGTGGGATGGGCACTGAAGCTTTCTTT. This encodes CAIRPQGGMGTEAFF.

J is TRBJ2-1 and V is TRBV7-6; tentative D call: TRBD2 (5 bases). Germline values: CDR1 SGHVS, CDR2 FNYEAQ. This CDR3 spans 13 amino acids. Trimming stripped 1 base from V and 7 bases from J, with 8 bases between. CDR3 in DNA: TGTGCCAGCAGCTTAGTGGGAGAAAATGAGCAGTTCTTC. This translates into CASSLVGENEQFF.

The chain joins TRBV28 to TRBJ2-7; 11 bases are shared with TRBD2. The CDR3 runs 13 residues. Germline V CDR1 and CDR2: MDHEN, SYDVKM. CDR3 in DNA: TGTACTAGCGGGGGCGGCGGCTCCTACGAGCAGTACTTC. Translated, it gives CTSGGGGSYEQYF.

The CDR3 DNA reads TGTGCCAGCAGCTCACCCTTCGGGACAGGATTAAACATTCAGTACTTC. It yields the protein CASSSPFGTGLNIQYF. The chain is built from TRBV7-9 and TRBJ2-4; 8 bases are a match to TRBD1. Germline CDR1 is SEHNR and CDR2 is FQNEAQ (reference sequence). CDR3 length: 16 residues. With 4 bases clipped from V and 6 bases from J, the junction kept 11 bases outside the gene matches.

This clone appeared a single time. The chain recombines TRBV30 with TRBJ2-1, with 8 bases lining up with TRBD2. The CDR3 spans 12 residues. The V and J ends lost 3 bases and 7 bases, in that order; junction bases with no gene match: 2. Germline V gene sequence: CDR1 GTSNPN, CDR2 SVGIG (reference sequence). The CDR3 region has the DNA TGTGCCTGGAGGCCGGGGGGGAATGAGCAGTTCTTC. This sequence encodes CAWRPGGNEQFF.

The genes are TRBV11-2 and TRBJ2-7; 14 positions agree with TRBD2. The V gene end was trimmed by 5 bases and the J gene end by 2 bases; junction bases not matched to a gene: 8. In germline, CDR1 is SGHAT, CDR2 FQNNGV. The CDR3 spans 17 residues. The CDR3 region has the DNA TGTGCCAGCAGCCCACAAGGGACTAGCGGGAGCCCCTACGAGCAGTACTTC. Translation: CASSPQGTSGSPYEQYF.

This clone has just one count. The CDR3 loop reads CASSYGGYSGNTIYF. Written as DNA, the CDR3 is TGTGCCAGCAGTTACGGAGGATACTCTGGAAACACCATATATTTT. This chain connects TRBV6-5 to TRBJ1-3; D gene ambiguous. V lost 2 bases to trimming and J lost 0 bases, with 8 bases between them. The V gene's germline CDR1 is MNHEY and CDR2 SVGAGI. This CDR3 contains 15 residues.

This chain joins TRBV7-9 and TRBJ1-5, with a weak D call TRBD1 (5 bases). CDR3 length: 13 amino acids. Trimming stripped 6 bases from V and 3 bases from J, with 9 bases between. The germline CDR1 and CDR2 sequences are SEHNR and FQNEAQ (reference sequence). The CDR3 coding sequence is TGTGCCAGCAGGAGGGACGCCAATCAGCCCCAGCATTTT. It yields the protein CASRRDANQPQHF.

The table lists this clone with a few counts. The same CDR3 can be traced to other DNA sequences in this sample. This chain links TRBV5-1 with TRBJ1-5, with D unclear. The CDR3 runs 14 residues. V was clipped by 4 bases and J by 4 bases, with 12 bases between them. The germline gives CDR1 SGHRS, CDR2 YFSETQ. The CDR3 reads CASSPDSPNQPQHF. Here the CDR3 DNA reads TGCGCCAGCAGCCCTGACTCCCCTAATCAGCCCCAGCATTTT.

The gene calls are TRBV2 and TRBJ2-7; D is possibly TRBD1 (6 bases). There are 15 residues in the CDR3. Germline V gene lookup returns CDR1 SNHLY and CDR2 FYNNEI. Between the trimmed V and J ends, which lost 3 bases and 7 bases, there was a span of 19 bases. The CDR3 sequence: CASSDLTGVTYEQYF. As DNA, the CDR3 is TGTGCCAGCAGTGATTTGACAGGAGTGACGTATGAGCAGTACTTC.

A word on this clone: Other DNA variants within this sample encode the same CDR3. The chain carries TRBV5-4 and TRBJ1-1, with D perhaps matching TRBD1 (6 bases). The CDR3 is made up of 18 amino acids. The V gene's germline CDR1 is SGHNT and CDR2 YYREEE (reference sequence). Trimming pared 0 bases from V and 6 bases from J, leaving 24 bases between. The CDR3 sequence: CASSLAGGAGLSSAEAFF. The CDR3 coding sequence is TGTGCCAGCAGCTTGGCGGGGGGCGCCGGTTTATCGAGTGCTGAAGCTTTCTTT.

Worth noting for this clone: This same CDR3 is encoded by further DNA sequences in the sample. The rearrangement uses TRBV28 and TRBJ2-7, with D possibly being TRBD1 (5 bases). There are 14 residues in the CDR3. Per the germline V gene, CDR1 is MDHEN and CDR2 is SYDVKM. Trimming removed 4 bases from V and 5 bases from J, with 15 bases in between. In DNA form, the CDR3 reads TGTGCCAGCAGTTCCCCAGGGTTAGTCGACGAGCAGTACTTC. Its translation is CASSSPGLVDEQYF.

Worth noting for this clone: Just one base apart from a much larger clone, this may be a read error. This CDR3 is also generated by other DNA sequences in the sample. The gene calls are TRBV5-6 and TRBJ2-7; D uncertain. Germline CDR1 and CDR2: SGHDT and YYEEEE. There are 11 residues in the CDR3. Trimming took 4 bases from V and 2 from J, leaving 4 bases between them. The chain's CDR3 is CASSLAYEQYF. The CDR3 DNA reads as TGTGCCAGCAGCCTCGCCTACGAGCAGTACTTC. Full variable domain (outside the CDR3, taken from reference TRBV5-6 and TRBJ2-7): DAGVTQSPTHLIKTRGQQVTLRCSPKSGHDTVSWYQQALGQGPQFIFQYYEEEERQRGNFPDRFSGHQFPNYSSELNVNALLLGDSALYLCASSLAYEQYFGPGTRLTVT.

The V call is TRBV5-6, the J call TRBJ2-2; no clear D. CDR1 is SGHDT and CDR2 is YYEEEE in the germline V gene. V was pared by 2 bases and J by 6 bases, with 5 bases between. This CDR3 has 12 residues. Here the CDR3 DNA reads TGTGCCAGCAGCTTATCAGCCGGGGAGCTGTTTTTT. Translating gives CASSLSAGELFF.

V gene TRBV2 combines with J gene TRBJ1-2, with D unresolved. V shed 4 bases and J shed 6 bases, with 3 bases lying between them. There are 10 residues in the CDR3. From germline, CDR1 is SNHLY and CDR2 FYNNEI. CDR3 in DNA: TGTGCCAGCAGTGGTAATGGCTACACCTTC. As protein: CASSGNGYTF.

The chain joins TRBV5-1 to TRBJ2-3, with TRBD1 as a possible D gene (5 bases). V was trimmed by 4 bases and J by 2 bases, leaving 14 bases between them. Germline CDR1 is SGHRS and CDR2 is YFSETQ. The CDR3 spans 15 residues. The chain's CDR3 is CASSGGRGLTDTQYF. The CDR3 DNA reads TGCGCCAGCAGCGGTGGAAGGGGCCTCACAGATACGCAGTATTTT.

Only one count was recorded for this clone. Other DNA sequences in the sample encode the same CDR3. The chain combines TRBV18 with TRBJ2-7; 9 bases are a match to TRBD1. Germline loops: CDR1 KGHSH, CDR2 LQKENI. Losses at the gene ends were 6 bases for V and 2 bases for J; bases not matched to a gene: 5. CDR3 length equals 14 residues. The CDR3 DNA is TGTGCCAGCTCGCCGGGACAGGGCCCCTACGAGCAGTACTTC. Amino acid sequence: CASSPGQGPYEQYF.

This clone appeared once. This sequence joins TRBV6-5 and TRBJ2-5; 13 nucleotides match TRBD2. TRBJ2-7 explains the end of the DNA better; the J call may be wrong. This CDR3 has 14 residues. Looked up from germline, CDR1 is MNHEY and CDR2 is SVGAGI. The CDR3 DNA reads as TGTGCCAGCAGACTAGCGGGAGGGACCTACGAGCAGTACTTC. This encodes CASRLAGGTYEQYF.

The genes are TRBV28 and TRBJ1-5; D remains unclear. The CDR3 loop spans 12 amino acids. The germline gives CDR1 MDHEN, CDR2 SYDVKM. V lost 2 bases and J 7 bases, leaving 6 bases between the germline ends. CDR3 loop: CASSLGPQPQHF. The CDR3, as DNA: TGTGCCAGCAGTTTAGGGCCCCAGCCCCAGCATTTT.

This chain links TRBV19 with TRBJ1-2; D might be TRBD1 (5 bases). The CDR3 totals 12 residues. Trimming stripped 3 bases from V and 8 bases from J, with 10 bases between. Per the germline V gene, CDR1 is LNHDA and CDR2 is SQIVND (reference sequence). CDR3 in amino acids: CASSIITGGYTF. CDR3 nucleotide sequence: TGTGCCAGTAGTATTATAACAGGAGGCTACACCTTC. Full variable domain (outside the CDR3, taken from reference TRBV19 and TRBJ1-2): DGGITQSPKYLFRKEGQNVTLSCEQNLNHDAMYWYRQDPGQGLRLIYYSQIVNDFQKGDIAEGYSVSREKKESFPLTVTSAQKNPTAFYLCASSIITGGYTFGSGTRLTVV.

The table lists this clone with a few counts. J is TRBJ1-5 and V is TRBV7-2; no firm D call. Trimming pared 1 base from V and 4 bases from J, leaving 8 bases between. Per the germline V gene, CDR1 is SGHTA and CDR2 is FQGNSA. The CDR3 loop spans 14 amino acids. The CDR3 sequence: CASSLVSRNQPQHF. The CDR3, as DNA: TGTGCCAGCAGCTTAGTTTCCCGAAATCAGCCCCAGCATTTT.

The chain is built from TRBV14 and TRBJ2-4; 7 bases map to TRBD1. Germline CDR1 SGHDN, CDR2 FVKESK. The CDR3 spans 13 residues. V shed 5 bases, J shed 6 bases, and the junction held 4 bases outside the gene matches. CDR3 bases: TGTGCCAGCAGCGCCCCAGGGGGAAACATTCAGTACTTC. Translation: CASSAPGGNIQYF. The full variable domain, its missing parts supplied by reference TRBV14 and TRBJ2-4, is EAGVTQFPSHSVIEKGQTVTLRCDPISGHDNLYWYRRVMGKEIKFLLHFVKESKQDESGMPNNRFLAERTGGTYSTLKVQPAELEDSGVYFCASSAPGGNIQYFGAGTRLSVL.

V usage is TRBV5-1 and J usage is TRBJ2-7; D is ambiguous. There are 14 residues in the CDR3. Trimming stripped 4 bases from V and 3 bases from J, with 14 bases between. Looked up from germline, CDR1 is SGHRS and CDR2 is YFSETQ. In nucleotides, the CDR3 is TGCGCCAGCAGCGCTGGGCCCTCCGGCTACGAGCAGTACTTC. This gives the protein CASSAGPSGYEQYF.

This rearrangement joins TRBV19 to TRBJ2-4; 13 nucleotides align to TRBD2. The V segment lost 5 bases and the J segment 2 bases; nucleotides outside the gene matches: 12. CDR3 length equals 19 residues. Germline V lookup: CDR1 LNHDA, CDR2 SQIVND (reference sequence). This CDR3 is CASSLRGGLAGPTKNIQYF. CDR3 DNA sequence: TGTGCCAGTAGTCTCCGGGGGGGACTAGCGGGACCGACCAAAAACATTCAGTACTTC.

The CDR3: CASSQQGELAKNIQYF. The CDR3 DNA is TGTGCCAGCAGCCAACAGGGCGAGTTAGCCAAAAACATTCAGTACTTC. The V call is TRBV6-6, the J call TRBJ2-4; TRBD1 might be the D (6 bases). CDR1 MNHNY and CDR2 SVGAGI come from the germline V gene (reference sequence). Trimming removed 6 bases at V and 0 bases at J, with 15 bases between. This CDR3 comprises 16 residues.